These T cell receptor beta chains were read from a single sample in a study of cytomegalovirus exposure and HLA in healthy donors. The assay was immunoSEQ multiplex PCR, and TCRdb's table has in-frame clones only and misses some. The repertoire holds roughly 120,000 clones, with 75% to 85% as singletons. Source material: PBMCs. The source is a male donor in good health and CMV-seropositive. Both conserved end residues are part of each CDR3. D genes are given only for firm matches. The size of a clone is reported for some rows only, either as once, few or many, or as a class for expanded clones.

j_call,clone_size,v_call,d_call,cdr3_aa,cdr3_nt
TRBJ2-7,.,TRBV4-3,.,CASSQEEKSYEQYF,TGCGCCAGCAGCCAAGAGGAGAAATCCTACGAGCAGTACTTC
TRBJ2-5,.,TRBV15,TRBD2,CATSTDGRGPETQYF,TGTGCCACCTCCACGGACGGGAGGGGACCAGAGACCCAGTACTTC
TRBJ2-7,.,TRBV6-5,.,CASSYSPQGSSYEQYF,TGTGCCAGCAGTTACTCTCCACAGGGCTCGTCCTACGAGCAGTACTTC
TRBJ2-7,.,TRBV11-2,.,CASSPWEREQYF,TGTGCCAGCAGCCCATGGGAGAGGGAGCAGTACTTC
TRBJ2-3,.,TRBV5-6,.,CASSLIRATESTDTQYF,TGTGCCAGCAGCTTGATTCGGGCGACAGAAAGCACAGATACGCAGTATTTT
TRBJ2-5,.,TRBV5-4,TRBD2,CASSFPSGRGEETQYF,TGTGCCAGCAGCTTCCCTAGCGGGAGGGGGGAAGAGACCCAGTACTTC
TRBJ2-3,.,TRBV9,TRBD2,CASSPKLAGGQDTQYF,TGTGCCAGCAGCCCAAAACTAGCGGGAGGGCAAGATACGCAGTATTTT
TRBJ2-4,.,TRBV28,TRBD2,CASSSGSYIQYF,TGTGCCAGCAGTAGCGGGAGTTACATTCAGTACTTC
TRBJ2-1,.,TRBV29-1,TRBD2,CSVEGVSGGYSYNEQFF,TGCAGCGTTGAAGGGGTTAGCGGGGGATACTCCTACAATGAGCAGTTCTTC
TRBJ2-7,once,TRBV7-9,.,CASSWDTYEQYF,TGTGCCAGCAGCTGGGACACCTACGAGCAGTACTTC
TRBJ2-3,.,TRBV27,.,CASSSFLPDTQYF,TGTGCCAGCAGTTCCTTCCTACCAGATACGCAGTATTTT
TRBJ2-7,once,TRBV28,.,CASSFVSYEQYF,TGTGCCAGCAGTTTTGTCAGTTACGAGCAGTACTTC
TRBJ1-4,.,TRBV6-5,.,CASSYPQEFEKLFF,TGTGCCAGCAGTTACCCCCAGGAATTTGAAAAACTGTTTTTT
TRBJ2-2,.,TRBV9,.,CASLADNTGELFF,TGTGCCAGCTTAGCGGACAACACCGGGGAGCTGTTTTTT
TRBJ2-2,.,TRBV29-1,TRBD2,CSVGVGRVDTGELFF,TGCAGCGTTGGTGTGGGGAGGGTCGACACCGGGGAGCTGTTTTTT